These T cell receptor beta chains were read from a single sample in a study of brain T cells in children with intractable seizures. Clones were read by immunoSEQ multiplex PCR, and TCRdb kept only the in-frame ones, dropping some. The table records under 400,000 clones, approximately 93% of them present only once. The sample consisted of peripheral blood, taken approximately 5 months after surgery. The source of these receptors is a boy in the first two years of life with tuberous sclerosis and intractable seizures. Each CDR3 is given with its conserved first and last residue. Fields, in order: V gene, D gene, J gene, clone size, CDR3 DNA, CDR3 protein. D genes are given only for firm matches. Clone size appears in some rows only: once, few, many, or a class for an expanded clone.

V: TRBV3-1/TRBV3-2
D: TRBD1
J: TRBJ1-6
size: NA
DNA: TGTGCCAGCAGCCAAAGCGGGACAGGGGTTTCACCCCTCCACTTT
CDR3: CASSQSGTGVSPLHF

V: TRBV7-2
D: NA
J: TRBJ2-1
size: NA
DNA: TGTGCCAGCAGCTTCCAGCTTGGGATTTCACAAGAGCAGTTCTTC
CDR3: CASSFQLGISQEQFF

V: TRBV30
D: TRBD1
J: TRBJ1-2
size: NA
DNA: TGTGCCTGGAGTGTAGCAGGGGGGAACTATGGCTACACCTTC
CDR3: CAWSVAGGNYGYTF

V: TRBV18
D: TRBD2
J: TRBJ2-6
size: NA
DNA: TGTGCCAGCTCACCACCCCCCCGGACTAGCGGGAGGGCACTAGGTGGGGCCAACGTCCTGACTTTC
CDR3: CASSPPPRTSGRALGGANVLTF

V: TRBV18
D: NA
J: TRBJ2-3
size: NA
DNA: TGTGCCAGCTCACCCTCATGGGGACGGACAGATACGCAGTATTTT
CDR3: CASSPSWGRTDTQYF

V: TRBV4-2
D: TRBD2
J: TRBJ2-4
size: NA
DNA: TGTGCCAGCAGCCAAGAAGCCCCATTAGCTAGCGGGATAACCAAAAACATTCAGTACTTC
CDR3: CASSQEAPLASGITKNIQYF

V: TRBV4-1
D: NA
J: TRBJ2-2
size: NA
DNA: TGCGCCAGCAGCCAAGGTCCCAGGGGAGTCCCCGGGGAGCTGTTTTTT
CDR3: CASSQGPRGVPGELFF

V: TRBV11-3
D: TRBD2
J: TRBJ2-5
size: NA
DNA: TGTGCCAGCAGCTTACGCCTAGCGGGACCAGAGACCCAGTACTTC
CDR3: CASSLRLAGPETQYF

V: TRBV28
D: NA
J: TRBJ1-5
size: NA
DNA: TGTGCCAGCAGTTCGGCCGGGGGCCCTCGGGATCAGCCCCAGCATTTT
CDR3: CASSSAGGPRDQPQHF

V: TRBV7-6
D: TRBD2
J: TRBJ2-7
size: few
DNA: TGTGCCAGCAGCGCCGCTAGCGGTTCTGCCGAGCAGTACTTC
CDR3: CASSAASGSAEQYF

V: TRBV6-5
D: NA
J: TRBJ1-2
size: NA
DNA: TGTGCCAGCAACGGGCAACTCTATGGCTACACCTTC
CDR3: CASNGQLYGYTF

V: TRBV7-9
D: TRBD2
J: TRBJ2-7
size: NA
DNA: TGTGCCAGCAGCGTCACGACTAAGCGGGGGAGCTCCTACGAGCAGTACTTC
CDR3: CASSVTTKRGSSYEQYF

V: TRBV2
D: NA
J: TRBJ1-5
size: NA
DNA: TGTGCCAGCAGTGAGGGGGGGGTCGGCAATCAGCCCCAGCATTTT
CDR3: CASSEGGVGNQPQHF

V: TRBV5-1
D: TRBD2
J: TRBJ2-1
size: NA
DNA: TGCGCCAGCAGCTTGGCAGGGACTAGCGGGAGGTTCAATGAGCAGTTCTTC
CDR3: CASSLAGTSGRFNEQFF

V: TRBV9
D: NA
J: TRBJ1-1
size: once
DNA: TGTGCCAGCAGCGTGTCTTGGGGGAACACTGAAGCTTTCTTT
CDR3: CASSVSWGNTEAFF

V: TRBV4-1
D: NA
J: TRBJ1-1
size: NA
DNA: TGCGCCAGCAGCCAAGATGTTCTCGGTTTGGCTGAAGCTTTCTTT
CDR3: CASSQDVLGLAEAFF

V: TRBV7-9
D: NA
J: TRBJ1-2
size: NA
DNA: TGTGCCAGCAGCATGGGGCGGCGGGGGCAGATCTATGGCTACACCTTC
CDR3: CASSMGRRGQIYGYTF

V: TRBV6-5
D: TRBD1
J: TRBJ1-2
size: NA
DNA: TGTGCCAGCAGTTACGACGCCACAGGGGGTCGCTACACCTTC
CDR3: CASSYDATGGRYTF

V: TRBV19
D: NA
J: TRBJ1-1
size: NA
DNA: TGTGCCAGTAGTTCGGAAAGGGTTTACGCGAACACTGAAGCTTTCTTT
CDR3: CASSSERVYANTEAFF

V: TRBV4-1
D: NA
J: TRBJ2-3
size: NA
DNA: TGCGCCAGCAGCCAGCCGACAGAGGGGGATACGCAGTATTTT
CDR3: CASSQPTEGDTQYF

V: TRBV6-5
D: TRBD1
J: TRBJ1-2
size: NA
DNA: TGTGCCAGCCGACCCTGGACAGGGGAAGGCTATGGCTACACCTTC
CDR3: CASRPWTGEGYGYTF

V: TRBV4-1
D: TRBD2
J: TRBJ2-3
size: NA
DNA: TGCGCCAGCAGCCCCCGCGGGCGGGGGGGCTCCTCCCCCACAGATACGCAGTATTTT
CDR3: CASSPRGRGGSSPTDTQYF

V: TRBV5-4
D: TRBD2
J: TRBJ2-1
size: NA
DNA: TGTGCTTCCGGGACTAGCGGCTACAATGAGCAGTTCTTC
CDR3: CASGTSGYNEQFF

V: TRBV5-8
D: NA
J: TRBJ2-2
size: NA
DNA: TGTGCCAGCAGTCTTGGGATGGGAACCGGGGAGCTGTTTTTT
CDR3: CASSLGMGTGELFF

V: TRBV2
D: NA
J: TRBJ2-7
size: NA
DNA: TGTGCCGCCTCGAGGCAGGGGTCCCACGAGCAGTACTTC
CDR3: CAASRQGSHEQYF

V: TRBV7-3
D: TRBD2
J: TRBJ2-1
size: once
DNA: TGTGCCAGCAGCCCTACGGGGGGGCAGAATGAGCAGTTCTTC
CDR3: CASSPTGGQNEQFF

V: TRBV5-4
D: TRBD2
J: TRBJ2-7
size: NA
DNA: TGTGCCAGCAGCTTGGCCAGCGGGGGACCCTACGAGCAGTACTTC
CDR3: CASSLASGGPYEQYF

V: TRBV14
D: TRBD2
J: TRBJ2-5
size: NA
DNA: TGTGCCAGCAGCCGCCTGACTAGCGGGGGAAAGGAGACCCAGTACTTC
CDR3: CASSRLTSGGKETQYF

V: TRBV18
D: NA
J: TRBJ2-7
size: once
DNA: TGTGCCAGCTCACCAACCGGGAAGAGGGACTACGAGCAGTACTTC
CDR3: CASSPTGKRDYEQYF

V: TRBV5-6
D: NA
J: TRBJ2-3
size: NA
DNA: TGTGCCAGCATCGATGGGACCACGCAGTATTTT
CDR3: CASIDGTTQYF

V: TRBV27
D: TRBD1
J: TRBJ1-2
size: NA
DNA: TGTGCCAGCAGTTTAACAGGGGCGCATAATGGCTACACCTTC
CDR3: CASSLTGAHNGYTF

V: TRBV6-6
D: NA
J: TRBJ1-1
size: NA
DNA: TGTGCCAGCGGGAGTTCCACTGAAGCTTTCTTT
CDR3: CASGSSTEAFF

V: TRBV5-8
D: NA
J: TRBJ2-2
size: NA
DNA: TGTGCCAGCAGCTTGGAGGCTTCCGGGGAGCTGTTTTTT
CDR3: CASSLEASGELFF

V: TRBV5-8
D: TRBD2
J: TRBJ2-7
size: NA
DNA: TGTGCCAGCTCCGGGACTAGCGGGACCCTCTCCTACGAGCAGTACTTC
CDR3: CASSGTSGTLSYEQYF

V: TRBV6-5
D: NA
J: TRBJ1-2
size: NA
DNA: TGTGCCAGCAGTTACTCGAATAGGCAGGGGAACACCTTC
CDR3: CASSYSNRQGNTF

V: TRBV7-8
D: TRBD1
J: TRBJ1-2
size: NA
DNA: TGTGCCAGCAGCTTAGTTCCCAGGGGGGGCTACACCTTC
CDR3: CASSLVPRGGYTF

V: TRBV5-1
D: NA
J: TRBJ1-1
size: few
DNA: TGCGCCAGCGAGCCGGGGGGAGGGACTGAAGCTTTCTTT
CDR3: CASEPGGGTEAFF

V: TRBV7-9
D: NA
J: TRBJ2-4
size: once
DNA: TGTGCCAGCAGCCCCAGTTACATTCAGTACTTC
CDR3: CASSPSYIQYF

V: TRBV6-5
D: NA
J: TRBJ1-1
size: NA
DNA: TGTGCCAGCAGTAGAGGGGCAGGGACTGAAGCTTTCTTT
CDR3: CASSRGAGTEAFF

V: TRBV11-3
D: TRBD2
J: TRBJ2-7
size: NA
DNA: TGTGCCAGCAGCTCAAGCGGGGGGACTACGAAGCAGTACTTC
CDR3: CASSSSGGTTKQYF

V: TRBV5-1
D: NA
J: TRBJ2-1
size: NA
DNA: TGCGCCAGCCATGGGGGGCGGGAGCAGTTCTTC
CDR3: CASHGGREQFF

V: TRBV18
D: NA
J: TRBJ2-3
size: NA
DNA: TGTGCCAGCTCCCCTGAGGGGTGGTCGGGCACAGATACGCAGTATTTT
CDR3: CASSPEGWSGTDTQYF

V: TRBV11-2
D: TRBD2
J: TRBJ2-3
size: NA
DNA: TGTGCCAGCAGCTCCTCGATTAGCGGGGCGGGGAGAGATACGCAGTATTTT
CDR3: CASSSSISGAGRDTQYF